The 10 T cell receptor beta chains below come from one sample, sequenced in a study of spatial heterogeneity in lung cancer. Time point: blood at routine non-recurrence follow-up after resection. TCRdb passed the 5' RACE reads through MiXCR, listing each CDR3 protein once. This sample has 110,000 or so distinct CDR3 sequences, with 10% to 13% found just once. The material sequenced was PBMCs, taken at follow-up. The receptors derive from a female donor with early-stage non-small cell lung cancer.

Only a few counts were recorded for this clonotype. This rearrangement joins TRBV10-3 to TRBJ2-7; 8 nucleotides line up with TRBD1. The CDR3 has 15 residues. The germline CDR1 and CDR2 sequences are ENHRY and SYGVKD. V lost 0 bases and J lost 4; bases outside the gene matches: 5. CDR3 amino acids: CAISESGTGAYEQYF. In nucleotides, the CDR3 is TGTGCCATCAGTGAGTCGGGGACAGGAGCTTACGAGCAGTACTTC.

This clonotype was observed a handful of times. V usage is TRBV25-1 and J usage is TRBJ1-6; 10 nucleotides line up with TRBD1. V lost 3 bases to trimming and J lost 9 bases; unmatched junction nucleotides: 5. The CDR3 has 15 residues. Germline V gene data show CDR1 as MGHDK and CDR2 as SYGVNS. Here the CDR3 reads CASSDRGQGISPLHF. The CDR3 DNA reads as TGTGCCAGCAGTGACCGGGGACAGGGGATTTCACCCCTCCACTTT.

The chain carries TRBV28 and TRBJ2-5; D is ambiguous. Looked up from germline, CDR1 is MDHEN and CDR2 is SYDVKM. The ends were cut back, 6 bases at V and 9 bases at J, with 14 bases in the middle. The CDR3 has 12 residues. The chain's CDR3 is CASSPAYEAQYF. The CDR3 DNA sequence: TGTGCCAGCAGCCCTGCCTACGAGGCCCAGTACTTC.

V usage is TRBV6-5 and J usage is TRBJ2-1; TRBD2 matches 8 bases. CDR1 is MNHEY and CDR2 is SVGAGI in the germline V gene. This CDR3 region has 13 residues. J gave up 9 bases and V 2 bases, and 3 bases lay outside the gene matches. Here the CDR3 DNA reads TGTGCCAGCAGTTACGGACTAGCAATTGAGCAGTTCTTC. Translated, it gives CASSYGLAIEQFF.

This clonotype has a count of ten or more. The genes are TRBV15 and TRBJ1-4; no reliable D call. V was pared by 9 bases and J by 3 bases, with 20 bases between. The length of the CDR3 is 16 residues. Germline V gives CDR1 LNHNV, CDR2 YYDKDF (reference sequence). The CDR3 DNA follows: TGTGCCACGGCCAAGGGTTGGAGGGAGGCTAATGAAAAACTGTTTTTT. Translating gives CATAKGWREANEKLFF.

This clonotype was picked up a small number of times. A much larger clone sits a single nucleotide away, making a read error possible. The CDR3 coding sequence is TGCTGCGTTGAAGGCGGAACAGAGCGAAACACTGAAGCTTTCTTT. As protein: CCVEGGTERNTEAFF. This chain uses TRBV29-1 with TRBJ1-1; D not certain. The CDR3 length is 15 residues. Germline V CDR1 and CDR2: SQVTM, ANQGSEA. The full variable domain, rest sourced from reference TRBV29-1 and TRBJ1-1, is SAVISQKPSRDICQRGTSLTIQCQVDSQVTMMFWYRQQPGQSLTLIATANQGSEATYESGFVIDKFPISRPNLTFSTLTVSNMSPEDSSIYLCCVEGGTERNTEAFFGQGTRLTVV.

This chain links TRBV12-3 or TRBV12-4 with TRBJ1-1; tentative D call: TRBD1 (5 bases). V was trimmed by 5 bases and J by 10 bases, leaving 14 bases between them. This CDR3 spans 12 amino acids. The CDR3 loop is CASSPRGGRAFF. The CDR3 coding sequence is TGTGCCAGCAGTCCACGTGGGGGGAGAGCTTTCTTT.

There are many counts of this clonotype. This sequence joins TRBV20-1 and TRBJ1-2; TRBD1 aligns across 10 bases. The trim removed 5 bases at V and 5 bases at J, leaving 17 bases unmatched. The CDR3 runs to 17 residues. Germline V lookup: CDR1 DFQATT, CDR2 SNEGSKA (reference sequence). CDR3 protein: CSAVRRDRGPLWYGYTF. CDR3 nucleotide sequence: TGCAGTGCTGTCCGCCGGGACAGGGGACCCTTGTGGTATGGCTACACCTTC.

This clonotype turned up a few times. The chain is built from TRBV6-6 and TRBJ2-1; weak D call: TRBD2 (6 bases). Per the germline V gene, CDR1 is MNHNY and CDR2 is SVGAGI (reference sequence). The V and J ends lost 0 bases and 0 bases respectively, with 9 bases between them. The CDR3 sequence is 16 residues long. CDR3 sequence reads: CASSYSGRDSYNEQFF. CDR3 bases: TGTGCCAGCAGTTACTCGGGGCGGGACTCCTACAATGAGCAGTTCTTC.

This clonotype turned up a few times. This sequence joins TRBV28 and TRBJ1-2; D ambiguous. This CDR3 is 11 amino acids long. V lost 5 bases and J lost 2, with 3 bases in between. Germline V gives CDR1 MDHEN, CDR2 SYDVKM. The CDR3 loop reads CASSVNYGYTF. In nucleotides, the CDR3 is TGTGCCAGCAGTGTCAACTATGGCTACACCTTC.